This record looks at one T cell receptor beta chain sequence and its context. Its antigen is not known. This sample's treatment: 15 to 20 received Ad26.COV2.S at low or high dose, single or two shots; 5 received placebo; per-sample allocation not given. Collection of samples fell on day 63 after the first vaccine or placebo injection. The CDR3 sequence is 15 residues long. CDR1 and CDR2 from the germline V gene are LNHDA and SQIVND (reference sequence). The V gene lost 3 bases and the J gene lost 0 bases, with 9 bases spanning the gap. Here immunoSEQ multiplex PCR was the method, and the copy in TCRdb shows in-frame clones only, minus some. Among 350,000 to 500,000 clones listed, roughly 90% were seen once. This entry is derived from a study of Ad26.COV2.S vaccination and SARS-CoV-2 variants. Study-level background: Among those in the COV1001 Ad26.COV2.S trial arm was the donor. Recipients of Ad26.COV2.S got it intramuscularly, once or twice 56 days apart. Broader study findings: Across vaccine and placebo recipients, the breadth of non-spike TCRs was similar. After vaccination, reports described spike-specific CD8+ and CD4+ T cell responses as showing substantial breadth.

This clonotype originated in a person aged 18-65 years who received the Ad26.COV2.S COVID-19 vaccine or a placebo. The V and J genes are TRBV19 and TRBJ1-5; D remains unclear. The sequencing used peripheral blood, collected in a trial of Ad26.COV2.S vaccine versus placebo. In DNA form, the CDR3 reads TGTGCCAGTAGTATTTTCAGTAATAGCAATCAGCCCCAGCATTTT. It encodes CASSIFSNSNQPQHF.